This paragraph covers one T cell receptor beta chain sequence. Losses at the gene ends were 3 bases for V and 4 bases for J; bases not matched to a gene: 11. The CDR3 sequence is 17 residues long. Germline CDR1 and CDR2: KGHSH and LQKENI. The entry originates in a study of blood T cell repertoires in COVID-19. Measured with immunoSEQ multiplex PCR; TCRdb has only the in-frame clones, and not every one. The sample includes about 370,000 clones, approximately 88% of them seen just once. V gene TRBV18 combines with J gene TRBJ1-2; TRBD1 matches 10 bases. The sequence was collected from a woman aged 30 to 39 with COVID-19, enrolled during active disease. Sequencing was carried out using peripheral blood. CDR3 coding DNA: TGTGCCAGCTCACCCGCCGGGACAGGGGCTTCGGGCTATGGCTACACCTTC. It is translated as CASSPAGTGASGYGYTF.